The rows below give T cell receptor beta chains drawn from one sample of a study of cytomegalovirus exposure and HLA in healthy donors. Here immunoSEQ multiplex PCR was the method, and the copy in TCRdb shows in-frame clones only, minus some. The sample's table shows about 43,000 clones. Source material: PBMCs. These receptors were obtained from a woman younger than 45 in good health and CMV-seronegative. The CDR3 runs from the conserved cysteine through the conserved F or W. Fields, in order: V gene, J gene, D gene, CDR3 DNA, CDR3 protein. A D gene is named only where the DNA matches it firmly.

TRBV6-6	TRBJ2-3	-	TGTGCCAGCAGTTGGGGAAGGGCGGGGGCCACAGATACGCAGTATTTT	CASSWGRAGATDTQYF
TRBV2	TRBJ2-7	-	TGTGCCAGCAGTGAAGCCGGGTACCGAACCTACGAGCAGTACTTC	CASSEAGYRTYEQYF
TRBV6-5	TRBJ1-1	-	TGTGCCAGCAGAAAGACAGGGAACACTGAAGCTTTCTTT	CASRKTGNTEAFF
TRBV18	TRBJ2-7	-	TGTGCCAGCTCACCTCCGGCGGCCACCTACGAGCAGTACTTC	CASSPPAATYEQYF
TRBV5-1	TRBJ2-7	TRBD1	TGCGCCAGCAACAGGGGCGAGATGGACGAGCAGTACTTC	CASNRGEMDEQYF
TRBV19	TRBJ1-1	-	TGTGCCAGTAGTCAAGGGGGAGGGGGGGCTATTGAAGCTTTCTTT	CASSQGGGGAIEAFF
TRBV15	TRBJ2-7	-	TGTGCCACCAGCAGATTCCCGGGAATGGGCGGCATGAGGGAGCAGTACTTC	CATSRFPGMGGMREQYF
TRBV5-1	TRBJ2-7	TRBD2	TGCGCCAGCAGCCAGCCGGGACTAGCAGGCGAGCAGTACTTC	CASSQPGLAGEQYF
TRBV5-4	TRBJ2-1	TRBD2	TGTGCCAGCAAGTTGGCGGGAGGACCCAATGAGCAGTTCTTC	CASKLAGGPNEQFF
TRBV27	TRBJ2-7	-	TGTGCCAGCAGCCCGCGGGTCTACGAGCAGTACTTC	CASSPRVYEQYF
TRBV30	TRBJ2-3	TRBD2	TGTGCCTCCACCCCCCGACTAGCGGGAGGTAGGGCAGATACGCAGTATTTT	CASTPRLAGGRADTQYF
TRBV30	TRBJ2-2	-	TGTGCCTGCCGCTCTTCGTCGGGAGATCCCCCCGGGGAGCTGTTTTTT	CACRSSSGDPPGELFF
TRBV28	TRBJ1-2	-	TGTGCCAGCAGAACCGGCGGTTATGGCTACACCTTC	CASRTGGYGYTF
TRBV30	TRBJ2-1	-	TGTGCCTGGAGTTTAAATGAGCAGTTCTTC	CAWSLNEQFF
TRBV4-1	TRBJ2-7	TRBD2	TGCGCCAGCAGGGGGGGGGCGGGGGGGTGGGACGAGCAGTACTTC	CASRGGAGGWDEQYF
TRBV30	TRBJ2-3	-	TGTGCCTGGAGTGTAGGTAGCGGAGCCAGCACAGATACGCAGTATTTT	CAWSVGSGASTDTQYF
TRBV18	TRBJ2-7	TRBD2	TGTGCCAGCTCACCTGGGACTAACTACGAGCAGTACTTC	CASSPGTNYEQYF
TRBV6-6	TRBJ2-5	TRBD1	TGTGCCAGCAGTTACTCAGGGGGCATTGGGGAGACCCAGTACTTC	CASSYSGGIGETQYF
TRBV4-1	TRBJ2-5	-	TGCGCCAGCAGCCAATTAACAACCCTGCCTAGGACCCAGTACTTC	CASSQLTTLPRTQYF
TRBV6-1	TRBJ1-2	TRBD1	TGTGCCAGCAGTGAACTTAGGACAGGGAATGGCTACACCTTC	CASSELRTGNGYTF
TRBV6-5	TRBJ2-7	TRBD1	TGTGCCAGCAGTAACAGGGGGCTCGAGCAGTACTTC	CASSNRGLEQYF
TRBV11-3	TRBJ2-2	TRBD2	TGTGCCAGCAGCCAGCGGGACCCCGGGGAGCTGTTTTTT	CASSQRDPGELFF
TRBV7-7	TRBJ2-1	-	TGTGCCAGCAGCACGGGGAGCTACAATGAGCAGTTCTTC	CASSTGSYNEQFF
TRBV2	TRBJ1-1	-	TGTGCCATCACTGGGCGCCGGGGGGGGACTGAAGCTTTCTTT	CAITGRRGGTEAFF
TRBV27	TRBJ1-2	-	TGTGCCAGCAGAAGAGGTACAGGACCCTATGGCTACACCTTC	CASRRGTGPYGYTF
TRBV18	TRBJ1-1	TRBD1	TGTGCCAGCTTACGGACAGGGGGGTTGAACACTGAAGCTTTCTTT	CASLRTGGLNTEAFF
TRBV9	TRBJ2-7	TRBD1	TGTGCCAGCAGCGTAGAGCAGGGGGCCTACGAGCAGTACTTC	CASSVEQGAYEQYF
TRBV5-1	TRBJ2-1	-	TGCGCCAGCAGCGTCTTAAAAGAGCAGTTCTTC	CASSVLKEQFF
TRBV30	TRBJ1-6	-	TGTGCCTGGAGTAGGGGAACGGAGCCTTCACCCCTCCACTTT	CAWSRGTEPSPLHF
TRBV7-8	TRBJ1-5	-	TGTGCCAGCAGCTTAGTAAGGGGGGGACAGCCCCAGCATTTT	CASSLVRGGQPQHF
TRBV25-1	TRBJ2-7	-	TGTGCCAGCAGTGGTCAGGGATACGAGCAGTACTTC	CASSGQGYEQYF
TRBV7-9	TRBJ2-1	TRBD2	TGTGCCAGCAGCTTAAGGGCTAGCGGAATCAATGAGCAGTTCTTC	CASSLRASGINEQFF
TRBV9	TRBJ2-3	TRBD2	TGTGCCAGCAGCAATAGCGGGAGAATAGATACGCAGTATTTT	CASSNSGRIDTQYF
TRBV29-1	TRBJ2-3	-	TGCAGCGTTGGGCTAGCGTTAGATACGCAGTATTTT	CSVGLALDTQYF
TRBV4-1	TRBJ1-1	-	TGCGCCAGCAGGGGCGTAACCATGAACACTGAAGCTTTCTTT	CASRGVTMNTEAFF
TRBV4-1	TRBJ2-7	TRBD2	TGCGCCAGCAGCGCCATACAAACTAGCGGGAGGTACGAGCAGTACTTC	CASSAIQTSGRYEQYF
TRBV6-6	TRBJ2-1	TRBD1	TGTGCCAGCAGCAATACAGGGACAGGGAGCAATGAGCAGTTCTTC	CASSNTGTGSNEQFF
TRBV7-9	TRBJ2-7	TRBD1	TGTGCCAGCAGCGGACAGGGCTACGAGCAGTACTTC	CASSGQGYEQYF
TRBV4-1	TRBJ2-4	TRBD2	TGCGCCAGCAGCCAAGGAGGGACTAAACCCCAAAACATTCAGTACTTC	CASSQGGTKPQNIQYF
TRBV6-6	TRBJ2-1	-	TGTGCCAGCAGTTACAAGGGAGAGTACAATGAGCAGTTCTTC	CASSYKGEYNEQFF
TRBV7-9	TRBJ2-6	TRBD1	TGTGCCAGCAGCTTAGCCGGGACAGGGCGTGGGGCCAACGTCCTGACTTTC	CASSLAGTGRGANVLTF
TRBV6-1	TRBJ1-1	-	TGTGCCAGCAGTGGAGGGGGTGGGACTGAAGCTTTCTTT	CASSGGGGTEAFF